What follows are 24 T cell receptor beta chains derived from one specimen sequenced in a study of memory CD4+ T cells and cytomegalovirus serostatus. Some clones are missing from TCRdb's copy, which holds only in-frame ones; the method was immunoSEQ multiplex PCR. The repertoire holds about 59,000 clones, with about 81% as singletons. The sort gate was single viable CD3+CD4+CD8-CD45RO+ cells for memory CD4+ T cells. The sample taken for sequencing was memory CD4+ T cells from blood. The receptor set was obtained from an adult in good health and CMV-seronegative.

This clone was picked up a small number of times. The rearrangement joins TRBV6-6 to TRBJ2-2, with 10 bases fitting TRBD1. CDR3 length equals 15 residues. Losses at the gene ends were 6 bases for V and 1 base for J; bases not matched to a gene: 2. The germline CDR1 and CDR2 sequences are MNHNY and SVGAGI (reference sequence). The CDR3 nucleotides are TGTGCCAGCAGCCGGGACAGGGGGAACACCGGGGAGCTGTTTTTT. Its translation: CASSRDRGNTGELFF.

The V call is TRBV28, the J call TRBJ2-7; maybe TRBD1 (5 bases). The CDR3 sequence is 13 residues long. Germline CDR1 and CDR2: MDHEN and SYDVKM. V was pared by 6 bases and J by 0 bases, with 9 bases between. The CDR3 protein is CASRPGPSYEQYF. CDR3 sequence (DNA): TGTGCCAGCAGGCCAGGGCCCTCCTACGAGCAGTACTTC.

The CDR3 bases are TGTGCCAGCAGCTCCCGGGGGACCGATATATACGAGCAGTACTTC. It is translated as CASSSRGTDIYEQYF. The rearrangement uses TRBV7-9 and TRBJ2-7, with a tentative D call TRBD2 (6 bases). The germline CDR1 and CDR2 sequences are SEHNR and FQNEAQ (reference sequence). CDR3 size: 15 residues. Trimming shortened V by 4 bases and J by 4 bases, and 17 bases separated the two germline ends.

The CDR3 DNA is TGTGCCAGTAGTATCCTGGGACTAGCGGTTGAGCAGTTCTTC. Translated: CASSILGLAVEQFF. The J gene is TRBJ2-1, the V gene TRBV19; 11 nucleotides agree with TRBD2. Germline assignment: CDR1 LNHDA and CDR2 SQIVND (reference sequence). This CDR3 is built from 14 residues. V lost 3 bases to trimming and J lost 9 bases; unmatched junction nucleotides: 4.

The rearrangement joins TRBV7-8 to TRBJ1-1; perhaps TRBD1 as D (5 bases). In germline, CDR1 is SGHVS, CDR2 FQNEAQ. The CDR3 sequence is 15 residues long. V was pared by 5 bases and J by 1 base, with 14 bases between. CDR3 region: CASSPLTARNTEAFF. CDR3 sequence (DNA): TGTGCCAGCAGCCCGTTGACAGCCCGGAACACTGAAGCTTTCTTT.

The chain combines TRBV7-2 with TRBJ2-1; 9 bases match TRBD2. The CDR3 consists of 15 residues. CDR1 SGHTA and CDR2 FQGNSA come from the germline V gene. Trimming removed 1 base from V and 8 bases from J; junction bases left unmatched: 6. The CDR3 here is CASSLVASGNDEQFF. The CDR3, as DNA: TGTGCCAGCAGCTTAGTCGCTAGCGGGAACGATGAGCAGTTCTTC.

The rearrangement joins TRBV7-6 to TRBJ1-1; 12 bases are shared with TRBD1. The CDR3 runs 21 residues. Germline V gene data show CDR1 as SGHVS and CDR2 as FNYEAQ. Unmatched junction bases numbered 23, after V lost 2 bases and J lost 7 bases. The CDR3 region has the DNA TGTGCCAGCAGCTTATCCCCTCCTCATACCGGGACAGGGGGCAGTAATGGTGAAGCTTTCTTT. Its translation: CASSLSPPHTGTGGSNGEAFF.

This clone was observed once. The chain couples TRBV14 to TRBJ2-5; 9 nucleotides match TRBD2. The ends lost 0 bases at V and 5 bases at J; junction bases unmatched: 10. CDR1 is SGHDN, CDR2 FVKESK, per germline. The CDR3 has 17 residues. CDR3 loop: CASSQDRSAGGPETQYF. Here the CDR3 DNA reads TGTGCCAGCAGCCAAGATCGGTCGGCGGGAGGGCCGGAGACCCAGTACTTC. The whole variable domain, remainder taken from reference TRBV14 and TRBJ2-5, is EAGVTQFPSHSVIEKGQTVTLRCDPISGHDNLYWYRRVMGKEIKFLLHFVKESKQDESGMPNNRFLAERTGGTYSTLKVQPAELEDSGVYFCASSQDRSAGGPETQYFGPGTRLLVL.

The chain couples TRBV9 to TRBJ2-1, with a possible D match to TRBD2 (6 bases). The CDR3 is 17 residues long. In germline, CDR1 is SGDLS, CDR2 YYNGEE. The ends were cut back, 0 bases at V and 0 bases at J, with 13 bases in the middle. The CDR3 loop reads CASSVAHPGVSYNEQFF. The CDR3 DNA reads TGTGCCAGCAGCGTAGCTCACCCGGGGGTCTCCTACAATGAGCAGTTCTTC.

V gene TRBV27 combines with J gene TRBJ1-4; D call uncertain. CDR1 is MNHEY and CDR2 is SMNVEV in the germline V gene (reference sequence). The V and J ends lost 0 bases and 4 bases respectively, with 9 bases between them. This CDR3 region has 15 residues. The CDR3 loop reads CASSLSGTNNEKLFF. The CDR3 region has the DNA TGTGCCAGCAGTTTATCCGGCACGAATAATGAAAAACTGTTTTTT.

The J gene is TRBJ2-1, the V gene TRBV11-2; D may be TRBD2 (6 bases). V gave up 0 bases and J gave up 1 base, with 19 bases separating them. CDR1 and CDR2 from the germline V gene are SGHAT and FQNNGV. The CDR3 is 19 amino acids. The CDR3 loop reads CASSLDLRRGEPSYNEQFF. CDR3 DNA: TGTGCCAGCAGCTTAGATTTACGGCGGGGTGAGCCTTCCTACAATGAGCAGTTCTTC.

The V call is TRBV6-5, the J call TRBJ2-1, with D tentatively TRBD1 (5 bases). With 2 bases removed from V and 4 bases from J, the gap between germline ends came to 15 bases. The germline gives CDR1 MNHEY, CDR2 SVGAGI. The CDR3 is 16 residues long. The CDR3 sequence is CASSYTPTKGYNEQFF. The CDR3 DNA reads TGTGCCAGCAGTTACACTCCCACCAAGGGGTACAATGAGCAGTTCTTC.

The J gene is TRBJ2-5, the V gene TRBV19; 9 positions match TRBD2. Germline CDR1 LNHDA, CDR2 SQIVND (reference sequence). V lost 5 bases, J lost 1 base, and 8 bases stayed unmatched. This CDR3 contains 16 residues. CDR3 sequence reads: CASSYRGLARQETQYF. CDR3 coding DNA: TGTGCCAGTAGTTACCGGGGACTAGCCCGCCAAGAGACCCAGTACTTC. Full variable domain (rest looked up from reference TRBV19 and TRBJ2-5): DGGITQSPKYLFRKEGQNVTLSCEQNLNHDAMYWYRQDPGQGLRLIYYSQIVNDFQKGDIAEGYSVSREKKESFPLTVTSAQKNPTAFYLCASSYRGLARQETQYFGPGTRLLVL.

The gene calls are TRBV28 and TRBJ1-2; 7 positions agree with TRBD1. Germline CDR1 and CDR2: MDHEN and SYDVKM. The CDR3 length is 17 residues. Unmatched junction bases numbered 17, after V lost 6 bases and J lost 4 bases. The CDR3 DNA follows: TGTGCCAGCAGGGTTGGAACAGGGGCCACCCCAGCCTATGGCTACACCTTC. Amino acid sequence: CASRVGTGATPAYGYTF.

This chain uses TRBV19 with TRBJ2-7, with 10 bases matching TRBD1. There are 16 residues in the CDR3. After removal of 1 base from V and 5 bases from J, the junction contained 8 bases not matched to a gene. Germline CDR1 and CDR2: LNHDA and SQIVND (reference sequence). CDR3 amino acids: CASSIASRQGADEQYF. DNA of the CDR3: TGTGCCAGTAGTATAGCCTCGAGACAGGGGGCCGACGAGCAGTACTTC.

The V and J genes are TRBV27 and TRBJ1-6; D perhaps matches TRBD1 (6 bases). V shed 2 bases and J shed 9 bases, with 17 bases lying between them. There are 16 residues in the CDR3. In germline, CDR1 is MNHEY, CDR2 SMNVEV (reference sequence). Written as DNA, the CDR3 is TGTGCCAGCAGTTTACTCCCCCAGGGGATGGGTTCACCCCTCCACTTT. Residues: CASSLLPQGMGSPLHF.

J is TRBJ2-1 and V is TRBV6-6; TRBD2 agrees at 14 bases. V was clipped by 6 bases and J by 7 bases; unmatched bases: 5. CDR1 and CDR2 from the germline V gene are MNHNY and SVGAGI (reference sequence). There are 15 residues in the CDR3. For the CDR3, the DNA is TGTGCCAGCAGCACCGGGACTAGCGGGAGAAATGAGCAGTTCTTC. Encoded protein: CASSTGTSGRNEQFF.

The chain carries TRBV5-1 and TRBJ2-7; D gene uncertain. CDR3 length equals 15 residues. V lost 0 bases and J 3 bases, leaving 13 bases between the germline ends. Per the germline V gene, CDR1 is SGHRS and CDR2 is YFSETQ. For the CDR3, the DNA is TGCGCCAGCAGCTTGGCCTCTGATGGATTCTACGAGCAGTACTTC. As protein: CASSLASDGFYEQYF.

The chain combines TRBV6-5 with TRBJ2-7, with 14 bases identical to TRBD2. The CDR3 contains 15 residues. The germline V gene encodes CDR1 MNHEY and CDR2 SVGAGI. V lost 4 bases, J lost 7 bases, and 6 bases stayed unmatched. For the CDR3, the DNA is TGTGCCAGCAGTTTGGGACTAGCGGGAGTGGGTGAGCAGTACTTC. Translating it yields CASSLGLAGVGEQYF.

This clone was seen just once. The J gene is TRBJ1-2, the V gene TRBV5-1; D gene uncertain. Germline-derived CDR1 and CDR2 are SGHRS and YFSETQ. This CDR3 comprises 15 residues. V lost 4 bases, J lost 2 bases, and 15 bases lay in between. The CDR3 region has the DNA TGCGCCAGCAGCCCTGACACCCTCTCCAACTATGGCTACACCTTC. Its protein is CASSPDTLSNYGYTF.

The CDR3 sequence is CASSKSGHGNQPQHF. For the CDR3, the DNA is TGTGCCAGCAGTAAGAGTGGGCACGGTAATCAGCCCCAGCATTTT. This sequence joins TRBV7-2 and TRBJ1-5; D gene uncertain. From germline, CDR1 is SGHTA and CDR2 FQGNSA. The CDR3 is 15 residues long. Trimming removed 6 bases from V and 4 bases from J, with 16 bases in between.

This clone has only a few counts. This chain joins TRBV7-8 and TRBJ1-5; 7 bases are a match to TRBD1. Trimming removed 3 bases from V and 6 bases from J; junction bases left unmatched: 11. This CDR3 is built from 16 residues. CDR1 and CDR2 (germline): SGHVS, FQNEAQ. Here the CDR3 DNA reads TGTGCCAGCAGCTTGTTTACGTCGGACAGGCCTCAGCCCCAGCATTTT. Its translation: CASSLFTSDRPQPQHF.

The chain links TRBV7-3 to TRBJ1-1, with unresolved D. Germline CDR1 is SGHTA and CDR2 is FQGTGA. The CDR3 spans 13 residues. Deletions cut 0 bases from V and 6 bases from J, with 8 bases between. DNA for the CDR3: TGTGCCAGCAGCTTAACGGAAGGCGCTGAAGCTTTCTTT. Translating gives CASSLTEGAEAFF.

The sample holds one count of this clone. The chain has TRBV7-3 and TRBJ1-2, with TRBD1 as a possible D gene (5 bases). The V and J ends lost 6 bases and 8 bases respectively, with 10 bases between them. Germline V gives CDR1 SGHTA, CDR2 FQGTGA. The CDR3 spans 11 residues. The CDR3 DNA reads as TGTGCCAGCAGGGGGCGGAGAGGCTACACCTTC. Translating gives CASRGRRGYTF.